This T cell receptor beta chain emerged from a study of blood T cell repertoires in COVID-19. Study-wide background: Specimens from acute and convalescent COVID-19 originated in the United States, Italy and Spain. PBMCs, B-cell-depleted T cells, or T cells were the source of the cDNA or gDNA that made up the material.

Per the study methods: Estimation of nucleated cell counts was performed using reference gene primer amplification. Using immunoSEQ multiplex PCR, the repertoire was profiled, and TCRdb retains in-frame clones only, with some absent. V, J and clone size derive from that table, while D and trimming were established from the DNA sequence. The sample carries under 250,000 clones, about 85% recorded once. Sequencing was performed on peripheral blood. This clonotype originated in a man aged 45-60 years who had recovered from COVID-19.

CDR3 region: CASRTGPGGYTF. CDR3 coding DNA: TGTGCCAGCAGGACAGGGCCCGGTGGCTACACCTTC. This chain links TRBV12-3 or TRBV12-4 with TRBJ1-2, with TRBD1 matching 7 bases. Trimming removed 6 bases from V and 7 bases from J; junction bases left unmatched: 5. This CDR3 is 12 amino acids long.